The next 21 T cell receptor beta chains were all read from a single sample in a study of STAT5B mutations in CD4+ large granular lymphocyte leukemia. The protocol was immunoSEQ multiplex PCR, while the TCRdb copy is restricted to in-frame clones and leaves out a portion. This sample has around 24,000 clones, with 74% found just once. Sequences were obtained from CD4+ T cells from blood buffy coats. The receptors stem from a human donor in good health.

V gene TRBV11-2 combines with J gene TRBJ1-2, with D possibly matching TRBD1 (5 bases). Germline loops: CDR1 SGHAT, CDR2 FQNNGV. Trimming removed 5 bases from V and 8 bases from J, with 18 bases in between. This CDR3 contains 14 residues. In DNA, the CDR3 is TGTGCCAGCAGCAAAACGGGACGCGCTTTGGGCTACACCTTC. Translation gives CASSKTGRALGYTF.

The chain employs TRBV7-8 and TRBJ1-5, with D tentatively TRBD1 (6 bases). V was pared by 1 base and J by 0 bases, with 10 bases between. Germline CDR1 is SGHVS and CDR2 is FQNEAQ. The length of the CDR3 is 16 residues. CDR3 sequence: CASSLVGAVSNQPQHF. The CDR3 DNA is TGTGCCAGCAGCTTAGTGGGGGCGGTTAGCAATCAGCCCCAGCATTTT.

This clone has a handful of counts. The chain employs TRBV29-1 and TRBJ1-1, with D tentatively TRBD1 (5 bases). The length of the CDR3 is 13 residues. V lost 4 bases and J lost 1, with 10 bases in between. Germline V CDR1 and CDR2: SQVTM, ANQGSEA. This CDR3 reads CSVVEGRNTEAFF. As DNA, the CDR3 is TGCAGCGTTGTGGAGGGGAGGAACACTGAAGCTTTCTTT.

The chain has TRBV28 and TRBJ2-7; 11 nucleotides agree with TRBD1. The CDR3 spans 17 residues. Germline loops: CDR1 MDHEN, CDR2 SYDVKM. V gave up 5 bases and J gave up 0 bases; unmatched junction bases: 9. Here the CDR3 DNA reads TGTGCCAGCAGTCCTCATGCCGGGACAGGGGGCTCCTACGAGCAGTACGTC. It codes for CASSPHAGTGGSYEQYV.

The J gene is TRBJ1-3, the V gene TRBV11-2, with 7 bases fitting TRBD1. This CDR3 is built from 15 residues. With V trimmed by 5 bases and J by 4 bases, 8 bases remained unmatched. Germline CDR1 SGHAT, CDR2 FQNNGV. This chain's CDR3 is CASSLYRGSGNTIYF. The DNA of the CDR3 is TGTGCCAGCAGCCTGTACAGGGGCTCCGGAAACACCATATATTTT.

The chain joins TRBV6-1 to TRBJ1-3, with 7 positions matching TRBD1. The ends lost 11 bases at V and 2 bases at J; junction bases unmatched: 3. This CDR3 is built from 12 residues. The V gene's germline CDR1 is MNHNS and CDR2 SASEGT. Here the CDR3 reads CAVQGAGNTIYF. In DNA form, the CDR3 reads TGTGCCGTCCAGGGGGCTGGAAACACCATATATTTT.

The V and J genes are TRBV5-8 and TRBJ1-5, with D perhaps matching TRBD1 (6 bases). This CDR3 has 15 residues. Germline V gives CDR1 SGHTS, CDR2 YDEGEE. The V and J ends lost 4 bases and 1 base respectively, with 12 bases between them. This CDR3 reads CASSPGHLSNQPQHF. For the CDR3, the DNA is TGTGCCAGCAGCCCGGGACACCTGAGCAATCAGCCCCAGCATTTT.

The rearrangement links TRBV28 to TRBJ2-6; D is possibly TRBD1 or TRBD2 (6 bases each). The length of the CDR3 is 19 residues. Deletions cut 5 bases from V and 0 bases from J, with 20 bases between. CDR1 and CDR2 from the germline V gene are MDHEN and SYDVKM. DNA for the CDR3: TGTGCCAGCAGTCCACTAGCTGGACAGCCCCTCTCTGGGGCCAACGTCCTGACTTTC. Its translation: CASSPLAGQPLSGANVLTF.

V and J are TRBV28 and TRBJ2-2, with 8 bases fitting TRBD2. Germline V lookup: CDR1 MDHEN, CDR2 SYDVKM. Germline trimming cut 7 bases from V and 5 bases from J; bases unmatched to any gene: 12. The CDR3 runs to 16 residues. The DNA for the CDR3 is TGTGCCAGCACCCTATCGGGCGGGGGGCGTACCGGGGAGCTGTTTTTT. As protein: CASTLSGGGRTGELFF.

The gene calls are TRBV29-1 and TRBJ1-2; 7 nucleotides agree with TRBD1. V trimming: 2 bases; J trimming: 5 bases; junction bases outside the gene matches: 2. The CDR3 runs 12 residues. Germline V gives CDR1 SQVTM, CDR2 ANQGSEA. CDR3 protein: CSVELTGYGYTF. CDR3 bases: TGCAGCGTTGAATTGACAGGGTATGGCTACACCTTC.

The CDR3 protein is CAWSTTNSPLHF. The CDR3 bases are TGTGCCTGGTCTACAACTAATTCACCCCTCCACTTT. The rearrangement links TRBV30 to TRBJ1-6, with D hard to call. The V gene lost 5 bases and the J gene lost 6 bases, with 8 bases spanning the gap. Germline V gene data show CDR1 as GTSNPN and CDR2 as SVGIG (reference sequence). CDR3 length: 12 residues.

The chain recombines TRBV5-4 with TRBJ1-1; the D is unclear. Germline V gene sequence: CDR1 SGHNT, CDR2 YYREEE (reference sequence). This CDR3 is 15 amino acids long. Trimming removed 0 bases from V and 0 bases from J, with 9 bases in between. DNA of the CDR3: TGTGCCAGCAGCTTGGTTACAGAATTGAACACTGAAGCTTTCTTT. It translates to CASSLVTELNTEAFF. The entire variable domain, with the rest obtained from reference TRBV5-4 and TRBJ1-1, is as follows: ETGVTQSPTHLIKTRGQQVTLRCSSQSGHNTVSWYQQALGQGPQFIFQYYREEENGRGNFPPRFSGLQFPNYSSELNVNALELDDSALYLCASSLVTELNTEAFFGQGTRLTVV.

The CDR3 is CASSLTYRSGANVLTF. DNA for the CDR3: TGTGCCAGCAGCTTAACTTACCGCTCTGGGGCCAACGTCCTGACTTTC. The J gene is TRBJ2-6, the V gene TRBV7-2; no clear D gene. The germline V gene encodes CDR1 SGHTA and CDR2 FQGNSA. Trimming took 2 bases from V and 0 from J, leaving 8 bases between them. The CDR3 sequence is 16 residues long.

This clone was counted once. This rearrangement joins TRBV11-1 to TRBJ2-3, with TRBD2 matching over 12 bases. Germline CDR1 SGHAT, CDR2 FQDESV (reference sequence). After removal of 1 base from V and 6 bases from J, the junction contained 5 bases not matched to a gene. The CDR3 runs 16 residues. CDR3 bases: TGTGCCAGCAGCTTAGAACTAGCGGGGGGATTGGATACGCAGTATTTT. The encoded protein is CASSLELAGGLDTQYF.

CDR3 amino acids: CASSLAEASGNNEQFF. As DNA, the CDR3 is TGCGCCAGCAGCTTGGCCGAGGCTAGCGGAAACAATGAGCAGTTCTTC. This chain links TRBV5-1 with TRBJ2-1; 7 bases line up with TRBD2. The V and J ends lost 0 bases and 5 bases, in that order; junction bases with no gene match: 8. This CDR3 has 16 residues. The germline V gene encodes CDR1 SGHRS and CDR2 YFSETQ.

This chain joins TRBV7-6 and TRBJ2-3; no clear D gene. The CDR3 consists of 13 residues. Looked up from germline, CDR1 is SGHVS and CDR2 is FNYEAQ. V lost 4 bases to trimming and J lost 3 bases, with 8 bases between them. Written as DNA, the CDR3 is TGTGCCAGCAGCTCGAGGTTAACAGATACGCAGTATTTT. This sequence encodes CASSSRLTDTQYF.

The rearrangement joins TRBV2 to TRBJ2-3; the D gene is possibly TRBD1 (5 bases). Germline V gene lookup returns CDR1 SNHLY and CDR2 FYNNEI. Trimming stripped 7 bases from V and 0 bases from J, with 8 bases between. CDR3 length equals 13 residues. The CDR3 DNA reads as TGTGCCAGCAATCCAGGGAGCACAGATACGCAGTATTTT. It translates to CASNPGSTDTQYF.

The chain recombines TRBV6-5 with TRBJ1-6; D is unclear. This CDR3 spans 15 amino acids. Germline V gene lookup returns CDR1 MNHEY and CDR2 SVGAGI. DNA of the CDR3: TGTTCTACAACAATCGACGGATTCCCCAATTCACCCCTCCACTTT. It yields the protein CSTTIDGFPNSPLHF.

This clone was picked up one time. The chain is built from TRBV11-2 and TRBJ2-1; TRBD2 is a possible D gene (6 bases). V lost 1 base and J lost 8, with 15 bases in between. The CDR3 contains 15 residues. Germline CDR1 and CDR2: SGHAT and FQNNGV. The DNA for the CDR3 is TGTGCCAGCAGCTTAGGGAGGGCCCATTCCGATGAGCAGTTCTTC. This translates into CASSLGRAHSDEQFF.

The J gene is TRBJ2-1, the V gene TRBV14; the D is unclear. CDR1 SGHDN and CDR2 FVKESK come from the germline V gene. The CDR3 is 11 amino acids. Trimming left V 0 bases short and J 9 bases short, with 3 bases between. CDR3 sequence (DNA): TGTGCCAGCAGCCAAGAGGCTGAGCAGTTCTTC. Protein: CASSQEAEQFF.

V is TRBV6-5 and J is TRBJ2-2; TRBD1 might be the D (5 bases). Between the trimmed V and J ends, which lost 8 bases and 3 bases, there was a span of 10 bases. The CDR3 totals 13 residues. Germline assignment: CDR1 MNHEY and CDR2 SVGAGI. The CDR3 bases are TGTGCCAGCCAGAGACAGTACACCGGGGAGCTGTTTTTT. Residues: CASQRQYTGELFF.